These 13 T cell receptor beta chains were all obtained from the same sample, sequenced in a study of blood T cell repertoires in COVID-19. Some clones are missing from TCRdb's copy, which holds only in-frame ones; the method was immunoSEQ multiplex PCR. The table records under 200,000 clones, approximately 84% of them present only once. Material for sequencing was peripheral blood. All receptors derive from a man aged 35 to 55 with acute or convalescent COVID-19.

The chain carries TRBV11-2 and TRBJ1-3; TRBD1 matches at 8 bases. V lost 5 bases and J lost 12; bases outside the gene matches: 12. This CDR3 contains 14 residues. Germline CDR1 is SGHAT and CDR2 is FQNNGV. The CDR3 DNA is TGTGCCAGCAGCCTACGACAGGGGCCCCTCGACATATATTTT. Translated, it gives CASSLRQGPLDIYF.

The chain has TRBV28 and TRBJ1-1, with TRBD1 matching 9 bases. Germline CDR1 MDHEN, CDR2 SYDVKM. V lost 5 bases to trimming and J lost 10 bases; unmatched junction nucleotides: 8. This CDR3 is 13 amino acids long. In DNA, the CDR3 is TGTGCCAGCAGTCCCCCGGGACAGGGTATAGCTTTCTTT. It encodes CASSPPGQGIAFF.

This chain joins TRBV7-9 and TRBJ2-3; 9 nucleotides match TRBD1. Germline CDR1 is SEHNR and CDR2 is FQNEAQ (reference sequence). J gave up 4 bases and V 4 bases, and 9 bases lay outside the gene matches. The CDR3 totals 16 residues. The CDR3 nucleotides are TGTGCCAGCAGCTCCGGACAGGGGATTCGGGCAGATACGCAGTATTTT. Translated, it gives CASSSGQGIRADTQYF.

The chain recombines TRBV28 with TRBJ2-7; 9 nucleotides agree with TRBD1. The CDR3 has 15 amino acids. After removal of 6 bases from V and 5 bases from J, the junction contained 11 bases not matched to a gene. Germline V CDR1 and CDR2: MDHEN, SYDVKM. The CDR3 spells CASSPGTGRWHEQYF. In DNA form, the CDR3 reads TGTGCCAGCAGCCCCGGGACAGGGAGATGGCACGAGCAGTACTTC.

The rearrangement uses TRBV11-3 and TRBJ2-1, with 8 bases matching TRBD1. CDR3 length: 13 amino acids. Germline assignment: CDR1 SGHNT and CDR2 YENEEA. J lost 5 bases, V lost 6 bases, and 3 bases had no gene match. CDR3 nucleotide sequence: TGTGCCAGCAGACTACAGGGGGACAATGAGCAGTTCTTC. It yields the protein CASRLQGDNEQFF.

V and J are TRBV15 and TRBJ1-3; D unresolved. V was pared by 5 bases and J by 8 bases, with 16 bases between. Germline lookup yields CDR1 LNHNV and CDR2 YYDKDF (reference sequence). This CDR3 has 14 amino acids. The CDR3 sequence is CATSLQSARDTIYF. The CDR3 coding sequence is TGTGCCACCAGCCTACAGTCGGCTCGAGACACCATATATTTT.

This clone has just one count. The J gene is TRBJ1-1, the V gene TRBV9; perhaps TRBD1 as D (5 bases). Germline CDR1 reads SGDLS; CDR2 reads YYNGEE. This CDR3 is 18 amino acids long. Trimming left V 3 bases short and J 3 bases short, with 24 bases between. The CDR3 nucleotides read TGTGCCAGCAGCGACCCCGCGCTTGGGATCCGACAGCACACTGAAGCTTTCTTT. This sequence encodes CASSDPALGIRQHTEAFF.

The rearrangement joins TRBV2 to TRBJ1-6; D not certain. Deletions cut 8 bases from V and 5 bases from J, with 16 bases between. The germline gives CDR1 SNHLY, CDR2 FYNNEI. This CDR3 spans 15 amino acids. CDR3: CASVLELGHNSPLHF. DNA for the CDR3: TGTGCCAGCGTTCTGGAACTAGGGCATAATTCACCCCTCCACTTT.

The rearrangement joins TRBV11-2 to TRBJ2-7; no reliable D call. V shed 3 bases and J shed 0 bases, with 6 bases lying between them. The CDR3 is 13 amino acids. Per germline, CDR1 SGHAT and CDR2 FQNNGV. CDR3 nucleotide sequence: TGTGCCAGCAGCTTCCCCTACTCCTACGAGCAGTACTTC. Translation: CASSFPYSYEQYF.

This clone was observed a handful of times. This chain joins TRBV5-1 and TRBJ1-5; 10 positions match TRBD1. J lost 4 bases, V lost 0 bases, and 13 bases had no gene match. The CDR3 runs to 19 residues. Per the germline V gene, CDR1 is SGHRS and CDR2 is YFSETQ. The chain's CDR3 is CASSLARPRRDRGNQPQHF. The CDR3 nucleotides are TGCGCCAGCAGCTTGGCCCGGCCCCGACGGGACAGGGGAAATCAGCCCCAGCATTTT.

V is TRBV18 and J is TRBJ1-1; 9 bases fit TRBD1. The CDR3 runs 14 residues. CDR1 is KGHSH, CDR2 LQKENI, per germline. The V gene end was trimmed by 7 bases and the J gene end by 1 base; junction bases not matched to a gene: 4. CDR3 DNA: TGTGCCAGCTTCCCGGGACAGGGGAACACTGAAGCTTTCTTT. This encodes CASFPGQGNTEAFF.

The V call is TRBV5-4, the J call TRBJ2-7; 7 bases align to TRBD1. This CDR3 spans 14 amino acids. The germline V gene encodes CDR1 SGHNT and CDR2 YYREEE (reference sequence). Trimming took 1 base from V and 4 from J; bases not matched to a gene: 5. The CDR3 DNA is TGTGCCAGCAGCTTGAGAGGGGGCCTATACGAGCAGTACTTC. Translating it yields CASSLRGGLYEQYF.

CDR3 sequence: CASSVAGQYQETQYF. Here the CDR3 DNA reads TGTGCCAGCAGCGTAGCGGGACAGTACCAAGAGACCCAGTACTTC. The V gene is TRBV11-2, the J gene TRBJ2-5; D is perhaps TRBD2 (8 bases). The CDR3 sequence is 15 residues long. The germline CDR1 and CDR2 sequences are SGHAT and FQNNGV. Trimming left V 5 bases short and J 0 bases short, with 13 bases between.